This paragraph covers one TCR beta chain sequence. The record originates from a study of cytomegalovirus exposure and HLA in healthy donors. PCR involved 60 Vbeta and 13 Jbeta primers. Method: immunoSEQ multiplex PCR; TCRdb's copy keeps in-frame clones and lacks some. This sample has about 180,000 clones, with 84% found just once. This TCR came from a girl aged 2-9 years in good health and CMV-seropositive. Source material: PBMCs.

CDR3 region: CASSITSGRAEGDTQYF. CDR3 nucleotides: TGTGCCAGTAGTATAACTAGCGGGAGGGCCGAAGGAGATACGCAGTATTTT. V usage is TRBV19 and J usage is TRBJ2-3, with TRBD2 identical over 13 bases. Per germline, CDR1 LNHDA and CDR2 SQIVND (reference sequence). The CDR3 runs 17 residues. V was pared by 2 bases and J by 5 bases, with 7 bases of the junction left unmatched.